Described below is a single T cell receptor (beta chain) sequence and its context. Its matching antigen is unknown. With 9 bases clipped from V and 5 bases from J, the junction kept 5 bases outside the gene matches. The CDR3 totals 14 residues. Germline CDR1 and CDR2: LNHDA and SQIVND (reference sequence). The sample belongs to a study of cytomegalovirus exposure and HLA in healthy donors. Amplification used 60 Vbeta primers and 13 Jbeta primers. Repertoires were generated with immunoSEQ multiplex PCR, while TCRdb's copy carries only in-frame clones and drops some. The table for this sample gives some 160,000 clones. Study conclusions and caveats: Serostatus for CMV was the only available immune exposure information.

Sequencing was done on a sample of PBMCs. The chain carries TRBV19 and TRBJ1-5; 12 nucleotides line up with TRBD1. The clonotype was recovered from a man aged 25-40 years in good health and CMV-seronegative. The CDR3 coding sequence is TGTGCCAGCACCGGGACAGGGGGCCATCAGCCCCAGCATTTT. Translation gives CASTGTGGHQPQHF.